This T cell receptor (beta chain) was captured in a study of blood T cells in healthy people across ages (dated by TCRdb to the mid-2010s). Regarding the research as a whole: In model experiments, template switching captured roughly one uniquely barcoded TCR beta cDNA molecule for every two T cells. The donors were split into four age groups: young (average about 16 years), middle-aged (roughly 42), aged (approximately 59) and long-lived (more than 80). Using the same blood draw, the study looked at two additional independent replicas of 1 million unique cDNA reads for two donors, one aged 18 to 30 and the other aged 80 or older. Age-related changes in TCR beta repertoire diversity were measured in the study by deep sequencing normalized with unique cDNA molecular identifiers. To avoid experimental bias, donors of different ages were randomly spread across the sequencing lanes.

In the germline V gene, CDR1 corresponds to MNHEY and CDR2 to SVGEGT. From the cysteine through the phenylalanine, the CDR3 covers 14 amino acids. Only the CDR3 region is kept as DNA, spanning 42 bases read in frame from base 1. Trimming takes 2 bases from V and 6 bases from J, and the germline ends sit 11 bases apart. The library was made by 5' RACE. Instrument used: Illumina HiSeq 2500. A second PCR of roughly 7 to 12 cycles was run with a J-beta primer mix and a sample-barcoded 5' primer. A template-switch 5' adaptor carrying 12 random nucleotides introduced a unique molecular identifier onto each TCR beta cDNA molecule. At least 2.5 million CDR3-containing paired-end reads were obtained from each sample. The Mint cDNA synthesis kit, primed by a TRBC-specific oligonucleotide, was used to synthesize first-strand cDNA from all RNA. Following uracil-DNA glycosylase treatment, all cDNA underwent a first 18-cycle PCR with the universal primers M1SS and BC2_uni_R. The authors' analysis ran thus. Normalization of each sample was performed by random selection of 1 million high-quality reads, each carrying a distinct molecular identifier. Instead of being binned into consensus sequences, reads with shared molecular identifiers were discarded. MiTCR, run with a Q25 quality threshold and the strictest error-elimination algorithm, handled CDR3 identification, clonotype clustering and error correction. A nonparametric unseen species model with Euler transformation was used to estimate a lower bound on total TCR beta diversity. The raw public data were reprocessed by TCRdb itself: fastp quality trimming at Q25, MiXCR clonotype calling, in-frame beta chains only. One record per CDR3 amino acid sequence lists the most common genes and DNA. V and J calls and clone size were set by TCRdb, not the authors. For this sample there are 850,000 to 950,000 distinct CDR3 sequences; more than 25% appear just once. The top ten hold approximately 15% of the sample.

Broader findings and caveats from the paper: Bulk unsorted PBMC profiling prevented conclusive comparison of naive and antigen-experienced compartments. Observed TCR beta diversity per million T cells fell roughly linearly with age, and a significant reduction was already apparent by age around 39. Compared with the aged group, more naive CD4+ T cells, fewer expanded clones and increased TCR diversity were shown by the long-lived group, suggesting age selection. The CMV infection status of donors was not known, potentially confounding age-related changes in expanded clonotypes. Estimates of total diversity from one million sequenced T cells were regarded as lower bounds and underestimates. The percentage of naive T cells measured by flow cytometry correlated strongly with observed TCR beta diversity.

This clonotype was seen ten or more times. Its antigen specificity is not known. The record has no base qualities; no much larger clone is one base away. The roughly 39 donors, aged about 6 to 95 years, were systemically healthy Caucasian individuals from Russia. About 9.1 milliliters of peripheral blood were collected from each donor into EDTA-treated Vacutainer tubes. Ficoll-Paque density-gradient centrifugation was used to isolate PBMCs, with at least 6.5 million per sample. Total RNA was extracted from PBMCs with Trizol reagent, with at least 6 micrograms obtained per sample. For every donor, an aliquot of PBMCs went through flow cytometry to measure the percentages of naive CD45RAhigh/CD27high T cells.

The chain joins TRBV6-2 or TRBV6-3 to TRBJ2-1; the D gene assignment is ambiguous. Source material: blood. The sequence was collected from a woman older than 75 in good health. In nucleotides, the sequence is TGTGCCAGCAGTTACACCCAGTCTATCAATGAGCAGTTCTTC. Its product reads: CASSYTQSINEQFF.